This T cell receptor (beta chain) is from a study of cytomegalovirus exposure and HLA in healthy donors (dated by TCRdb to 2017 to 2019). Regarding the study in general: An earlier analysis of under 600 of the donors reported approximately 270 Gb of sequence data and some 120 million unique TCR beta sequences from 150 million to 200 million T cells. An early release that covered around 590 HLA-typed donors contained about 300 gigabases of sequencing data and tens of millions of unique TCR sequences. Among the approximately 400 genotyped donors, around 79% belonged to the genetic ancestry cluster associated with self-reported Caucasian donors. The aim of the study was to test whether cataloging public T cell receptors could identify signatures of past pathogen exposure. Using immunosequencing, the study profiled T cell repertoires from about 650 subjects and related those repertoires to cytomegalovirus serostatus. A separate validation cohort of more than 100 different subjects was used in addition to the approximately 700-subject first cohort. To predict cytomegalovirus infection status, the study brought together high-throughput TCR immunosequencing, statistical association of individual TCRs with disease status, and machine learning. A later analysis re-examined previously published TCR beta repertoires from more than 650 donors and added high-resolution HLA genotyping to investigate patterns of TCR occurrence. In the later analysis, no new phenotypic data were used to find candidate immune exposures; instead, reliance was placed on TCR beta sequences and their occurrence across donors. In an earlier analysis of several hundred of the donors, high-throughput TCR beta sequencing was used to judge whether each TCR beta V gene segment behaved as functional or pseudogenic. Donor age, sex, ethnicity and CMV serostatus were compiled together with the repertoire data. A later genetic analysis used genome-wide SNP genotypes for about 60% of the roughly 700 donors, treating that subset as a discovery cohort. Every discovery cohort repertoire had been produced on one sequencing platform. HLA typing covered class I and class II loci at four-digit resolution. The number of typed donors differed by locus: roughly 629-640 for A, B, C, DRB1 and DQB1; 500 to 550 for DQA1; around 610 for DPA1; and roughly 450 for DPB1. Roughly five DR-DQ haplotypes were treated as single units for association and clustering because of strong linkage in the cohort. On average, roughly 240,000 unique TCR beta nucleotide sequences were sequenced per donor among 350 to 400 genotyped donors of the cohort, with around 19% of those sequences being non-productive.

The cohort comprised under 700 healthy bone marrow donors. At the time of sampling, every cohort member was nominally healthy, though immune exposures that went unrecorded were likely present. The donor was CMV seropositive and was included in the group of some 290 seropositive cohort members. A peripheral blood sample was provided by each donor, and peripheral blood mononuclear cells were used for TCR beta sequencing. The Qiagen DNeasy Blood Extraction Kit was used to extract genomic DNA from the blood cell samples. Results the study describes overall, beyond this receptor: Correlated functional status among segregating V segments might be attributable to linkage disequilibrium, but an unknown experimental factor could not be ruled out. Presence/absence analyses assumed roughly uniform sequencing depth across donors, an assumption that may not hold. Because counts were too low, seventeen rarely observed V segments, including chromosome 9 orphons, were excluded from the earlier analysis of around 590 of the donors. The sequencing pipeline was judged likely to have produced a cluster of highly shared sequence variants as a technical artifact. In an earlier analysis of roughly 560 of the donors, most TCR beta V segments were observed in productive rearrangements about 87% or about 30% of the time, broadly matching IMGT annotations. The only immune exposure information available for the cohort was CMV serostatus. Compared with the 666-donor mean, donors in an Asian-associated ancestry cluster had fewer N-insertions in productive TCRs, according to a later genetic analysis. A later analysis found that TCR association rates varied across HLA loci, with DRB1 alleles showing the most associated TCRs and HLA-C alleles the fewest. The 87-base-pair reads could not distinguish some IMGT-functional V segments, including TRBV6-2 and TRBV6-3, so those segments were excluded. In a later analysis, several top co-occurrence clusters were reported to appear linked to parvovirus B19, influenza, CMV and Epstein-Barr virus. In a later analysis, 15,000 to 20,000 TCR beta sequences were associated with specific HLA alleles at a false discovery rate of 0.05. A later genetic analysis associated a missense DCLRE1C variant with V-gene and J-gene trimming of TCR beta chains, and an independent cohort replicated the association. When HLA alleles, especially DR and DQ, strongly co-occurred, attributing TCR associations to individual alleles was difficult. In this cohort, only TCR beta chains were sequenced, and detectable features were limited by the absence of alpha or paired-chain data. Because HLA typing was missing for some donors at each locus, association tests included only the typed subset. In the study, about 150 TCR beta chains were listed as associated with cytomegalovirus. Across donors, most TCR sequences were observed very rarely, whereas some public TCRs were present in many individuals. A further reported finding was that TCR beta sequences accurately predicted the HLA-A and HLA-B alleles for most subjects in the first cohort. The classifier was reported to diagnose cytomegalovirus status with high specificity and sensitivity in both the original and validation cohorts. Most CMV-associated TCR beta chains appeared to be HLA-restricted in a later analysis, and the HLA associations seemed to be driven largely by CMV exposure. In vitro tests confirmed that three of the cytomegalovirus-associated TCR beta chains recognize cytomegalovirus antigens. According to the authors, the approach could potentially be generalized to other disease states and immunological phenotypes. A later analysis found that HLA-associated TCR beta chains were more clonally expanded and had lower generation probabilities than equally common non-associated chains.

Libraries were constructed by the immunoSEQ multiplex PCR assay. For the multiplex PCR, a mixture combining 60 forward primers for TCR Vbeta segments and 13 reverse primers for TCR Jbeta segments was used. The CDR3 region of rearranged TCR beta genes was amplified from genomic DNA with a multiplex PCR assay. On the Illumina HiSeq System, the amplified TCR beta libraries were sequenced as 87-base-pair reads. Under the source paper's analysis protocol: A later analysis counted approximately 74 million unique TCR beta chains across the 500 to 850 repertoires, and some 11 million of these chains were shared by at least two donors. A nearest-neighbor algorithm error-corrected the raw reads and collapsed the reads into unique sequences, merging closely related sequences to remove PCR and sequencing errors. To assign V, D and J gene segments, CDR3 sequences were aligned to IMGT reference sequences. For a sequence to be retained, a match of at least six nucleotides to both a V gene segment and a J gene segment was required. A rearrangement was called productive if the CDR3 had no stop codons and remained in frame with V and J, and every other rearrangement was called non-productive. CDR3 was defined by IMGT convention, running from the second conserved V-encoded cysteine to the conserved J-encoded phenylalanine. In an earlier analysis of more than 550 of the donors, sequences lacking an unambiguous match to a single V gene segment were excluded. In an earlier analysis of 450 to 750 of the donors, a V segment was called functional when productive rearrangements were above 56.7%, and segregating when the standard deviation between donors exceeded 5%. A statistical classification framework was developed to diagnose cytomegalovirus status using the catalog of TCR beta chain sequences. V and J gene assignment, in a later analysis, came from comparing TCR nucleotide sequences with IMGT/GENE-DB human TR gene sequences. The TCRdist pipeline was used in a later analysis to assign CDR3 sequences and most-parsimonious VDJ recombination scenarios. In a later analysis, every TCR beta chain was defined by the combination of its CDR3 amino acid sequence and its V-gene family, and reads without a unique V-gene family were dropped. As a way to deal with suspected cross-contamination and a sequencing artifact, a later analysis dropped 592 nucleotide sequences that were highly shared and had low generation probability. In a later analysis, a clonal expansion index was calculated for each public chain from normalized within-repertoire ranks of inferred template counts. Generation probabilities in a later analysis came from a VDJ recombination model fitted to out-of-frame rearrangements, and those results were checked against IGoR. A later analysis scored TCR-TCR, TCR-HLA and TCR-CMV co-occurrence with hypergeometric tests, applying a repertoire-size bias correction to TCR pairs. False discovery rates were estimated in a later analysis by permuting HLA or CMV assignments 20 times. In a later analysis, co-occurring TCRs were grouped using DBSCAN, with TCRdist sequence similarity added in when clustering inside HLA-allele-positive subsets. For co-occurrence clustering, repertoires with fewer than 30,000 or more than 120,000 public chains were excluded, along with a handful of repertoires with anomalous nucleotide sharing. Drawn from immuneACCESS, this table holds only the in-frame rearrangements with V and J called that TCRdb kept. Clones are partly lost; checked studies trace under half to an unresolved V gene and leave the rest unexplained. V and J calls and clone size come straight from that table; D and trimming were deduced from the DNA. For this sample the table gives about 160,000 clones, of which over 80% were detected only once. Around 5.8% of the sample goes to the ten largest clones.

Spanning cysteine to phenylalanine, the CDR3 consists of 16 amino acids. Only the CDR3 region is kept as DNA, spanning 48 bases read in frame from base 1. CDR1 and CDR2 are drawn from the germline V gene: SGDLS, YYNGEE. Relative to germline, V is missing 0 bases and J is missing 4 bases, with 7 bases of the junction outside any gene match. In regard to this clone: Which antigen it targets is not known. Base quality data are lacking; no much larger clone is found one base away.

Here the chain combines TRBV9 and TRBJ2-3, and TRBD2 matches 8 of the central bases. The sequencing sample was made of PBMCs. This receptor was taken from a male donor in good health and CMV-seropositive. The CDR3 sequence is CASSVGVAGLADTQYF. The DNA is TGTGCCAGCAGCGTAGGAGTAGCGGGGTTGGCAGATACGCAGTATTTT.